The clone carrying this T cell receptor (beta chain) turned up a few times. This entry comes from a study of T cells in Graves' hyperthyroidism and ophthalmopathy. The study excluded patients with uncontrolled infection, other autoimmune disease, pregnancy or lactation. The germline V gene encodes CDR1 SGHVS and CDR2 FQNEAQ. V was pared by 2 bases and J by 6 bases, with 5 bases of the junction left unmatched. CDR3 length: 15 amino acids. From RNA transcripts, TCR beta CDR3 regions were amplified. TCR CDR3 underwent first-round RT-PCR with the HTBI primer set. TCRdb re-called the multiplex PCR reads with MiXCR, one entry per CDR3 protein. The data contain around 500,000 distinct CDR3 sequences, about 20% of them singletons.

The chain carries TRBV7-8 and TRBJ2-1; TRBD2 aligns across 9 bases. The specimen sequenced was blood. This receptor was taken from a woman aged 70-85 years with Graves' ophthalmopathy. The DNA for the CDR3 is TGTGCCAGCAGCTTAACGACTAGCGGACTCAATGAGCAGTTCTTC. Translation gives CASSLTTSGLNEQFF.